One T cell receptor (beta chain) is described in this entry. Its cognate antigen is unknown. TCRdb's copy holds only in-frame clones and misses some; the assay was immunoSEQ multiplex PCR. The sample carries fewer than 150,000 clones, 75% to 90% recorded once. This record belongs to a study of T cell responses to AZD1222 COVID-19 vaccine. Study outcomes and limitations: Clonal diversity may have been underestimated, and the donors were mostly white British, with more females than males.

The J segment lost 7 bases and the V segment lost 1 base, leaving 8 bases of the junction unmatched. The CDR3 sequence is 17 residues long. CDR1 is MNHNS and CDR2 is SASEGT in the germline V gene. The sample in question was peripheral blood, obtained 28 days after the second AZD1222 dose. This chain connects TRBV6-1 to TRBJ2-1; 12 nucleotides align to TRBD1. The receptor comes from an adult who received the AZD1222 COVID-19 vaccine. The CDR3 loop reads CASSEVWGQGAPNEQFF. The CDR3 nucleotides are TGTGCCAGCAGTGAAGTTTGGGGACAGGGGGCGCCTAATGAGCAGTTCTTC.